The clone carrying this TCR beta chain was observed a single time. What it recognizes is unknown. This sample stems from a study of T cell responses to AZD1222 COVID-19 vaccine. The study, taken as a whole, reports: Close to half of spike-specific TCRs reportedly recognize unmutated variant regions. Repertoire sampling occurred only after the peak T cell response. The donors showed a predominance of white British ancestry and of females, with possible underestimation of clonal diversity.

The CDR3 length is 16 residues. The ends lost 5 bases at V and 0 bases at J; junction bases unmatched: 4. Germline V gives CDR1 SGHAT, CDR2 FQDESV (reference sequence). Only in-frame clones appear in the TCRdb table, and some are missing; sequencing was by immunoSEQ multiplex PCR. The sample consists of about 190,000 clones, over 70% of them appearing once. The starting material was peripheral blood, obtained on day 0 of MenACWY control vaccination. The TCR originated in an adult in good health. The chain recombines TRBV11-1 with TRBJ2-7; 13 bases are a match to TRBD2. CDR3 DNA sequence: TGTGCCAGCAGCGCCGGGACTAGCGGGACCTCCTACGAGCAGTACTTC. Amino acid sequence: CASSAGTSGTSYEQYF.